The 5 T cell receptor beta chains given below trace back to one sample, sequenced in a study of blood T cell repertoires in COVID-19. Measured with immunoSEQ multiplex PCR; TCRdb has only the in-frame clones, and not every one. The data contain about 200,000 clones, around 88% of them singletons. The specimen was PBMCs or T cells enriched from blood (not recorded which). The receptors come from a man aged 35-49 years with acute COVID-19.

The rearrangement links TRBV28 to TRBJ1-1, with 7 bases aligning to TRBD1. Per the germline V gene, CDR1 is MDHEN and CDR2 is SYDVKM. CDR3 length equals 13 residues. V lost 11 bases and J lost 1; bases outside the gene matches: 7. CDR3 region: CAGKTGRNTEAFF. CDR3 coding DNA: TGTGCCGGTAAGACAGGGCGGAACACTGAAGCTTTCTTT. Using reference TRBV28 and TRBJ1-1 for the parts outside the CDR3, the full variable domain is DVKVTQSSRYLVKRTGEKVFLECVQDMDHENMFWYRQDPGLGLRLIYFSYDVKMKEKGDIPEGYSVSREKKERFSLILESASTNQTSMYLCAGKTGRNTEAFFGQGTRLTVV.

This chain uses TRBV19 with TRBJ2-1; 7 bases fit TRBD1. With 7 bases clipped from V and 10 bases from J, the junction kept 16 bases outside the gene matches. CDR3 length: 15 amino acids. Germline V gene sequence: CDR1 LNHDA, CDR2 SQIVND (reference sequence). CDR3 nucleotides: TGTGCCAGTACGCCCACCAGCGGTCAGGGGGAAGAGCAGTTCTTC. It is translated as CASTPTSGQGEEQFF.

The J gene is TRBJ1-5, the V gene TRBV6-5; 9 bases fit TRBD1. CDR1 MNHEY and CDR2 SVGAGI come from the germline V gene. The CDR3 length is 14 residues. The ends lost 7 bases at V and 2 bases at J; junction bases unmatched: 3. In DNA, the CDR3 is TGTGCCAGCACAAGGACAGGGGGCAATCAGCCCCAGCATTTT. Protein sequence: CASTRTGGNQPQHF.

This clone came up once. The genes are TRBV2 and TRBJ2-7; D perhaps matches TRBD2 (5 bases). The V gene's germline CDR1 is SNHLY and CDR2 FYNNEI. The CDR3 is 16 residues long. V gave up 7 bases and J gave up 3 bases, with 22 bases separating them. The CDR3 spells CASNSNPGMRLYEQYF. The DNA for the CDR3 is TGTGCCAGCAACTCTAATCCGGGGATGAGACTCTACGAGCAGTACTTC.

This rearrangement joins TRBV6-5 to TRBJ1-5; possibly TRBD1 for D (6 bases). The CDR3 has 14 amino acids. The V end lost 5 bases, the J end lost 2 bases, and 10 bases lay between the germline ends. The germline CDR1 and CDR2 sequences are MNHEY and SVGAGI. CDR3 loop: CASSIRGGNQPQHF. CDR3 nucleotides: TGTGCCAGCAGTATCAGGGGAGGCAATCAGCCCCAGCATTTT.